Presented here are 19 T cell receptor beta chains from one specimen sequenced in a study of blood T cell repertoires in COVID-19. Sequenced by immunoSEQ multiplex PCR; TCRdb stores in-frame clones only, minus some. The sample lists roughly 200,000 clones, about nine tenths occurring once. Specimen: peripheral blood. All receptors derive from a man in his forties with acute or convalescent COVID-19.

V and J are TRBV10-3 and TRBJ1-5, with 8 bases matching TRBD1. This CDR3 comprises 16 residues. V was pared by 0 bases and J by 7 bases, with 8 bases of the junction left unmatched. CDR1 and CDR2 from the germline V gene are ENHRY and SYGVKD. The CDR3 DNA is TGTGCCATCAGTGAGTCAATAGGACAGGGAAGGCAGCCCCAGCATTTT. Protein: CAISESIGQGRQPQHF.

The V call is TRBV6-5, the J call TRBJ1-2; 8 bases fit TRBD1. The V gene end was trimmed by 11 bases and the J gene end by 4 bases; junction bases not matched to a gene: 9. CDR3 length: 13 amino acids. In germline, CDR1 is MNHEY, CDR2 SVGAGI. The CDR3 here is CAGRDRRFYGYTF. The CDR3 nucleotides are TGTGCCGGTAGGGACAGGAGATTCTATGGCTACACCTTC.

The V gene is TRBV10-3, the J gene TRBJ1-5; possibly TRBD1 for D (6 bases). Germline V gene data show CDR1 as ENHRY and CDR2 as SYGVKD. Between the trimmed V and J ends, which lost 7 bases and 1 base, there was a span of 8 bases. The CDR3 is 13 residues long. The CDR3 sequence: CAITGASNQPQHF. The CDR3 DNA is TGTGCCATCACAGGGGCGAGCAATCAGCCCCAGCATTTT.

The chain is built from TRBV3-1 (or the pseudogene TRBV3-2) and TRBJ2-7; 8 bases are a match to TRBD2. CDR1 is LGHDT and CDR2 is YNNKEL in the germline V gene (reference sequence). This CDR3 spans 18 amino acids. V trimming: 0 bases; J trimming: 6 bases; junction bases outside the gene matches: 16. CDR3 protein: CASSQDSVPSGPFGEQYF. The CDR3 DNA follows: TGTGCCAGCAGCCAAGATTCGGTGCCTAGCGGGCCGTTTGGCGAGCAGTACTTC.

The chain carries TRBV12-3 or TRBV12-4 and TRBJ2-7, with D perhaps TRBD2 (5 bases). The length of the CDR3 is 13 residues. The V gene lost 5 bases and the J gene lost 6 bases, with 14 bases spanning the gap. The CDR3 reads CASSKGASSEQYF. The CDR3 nucleotides read TGTGCCAGCAGTAAGGGAGCTAGCAGCGAGCAGTACTTC.

The chain joins TRBV7-9 to TRBJ1-1; the D is unclear. The V and J ends lost 4 bases and 4 bases respectively, with 16 bases between them. Germline CDR1 is SEHNR and CDR2 is FQNEAQ (reference sequence). CDR3 length: 15 residues. The CDR3 protein is CASSSDREAFTEAFF. The CDR3, as DNA: TGTGCCAGCAGCTCCGACCGGGAGGCGTTCACTGAAGCTTTCTTT.

The chain is built from TRBV10-2 and TRBJ1-2; the D gene is possibly TRBD1 (6 bases). With 2 bases removed from V and 8 bases from J, the gap between germline ends came to 15 bases. This CDR3 is 14 amino acids long. From germline, CDR1 is WSHSY and CDR2 SAAADI. This CDR3 is CASSELGGRGGYTF. In nucleotides, the CDR3 is TGCGCCAGCAGTGAGCTTGGGGGTAGGGGGGGCTACACCTTC.

The CDR3 reads CASSESVAPGGRTEAFF. The CDR3 nucleotides are TGTGCCAGCAGTGAGTCCGTTGCCCCGGGAGGAAGAACTGAAGCTTTCTTT. V gene TRBV28 combines with J gene TRBJ1-1, with D unresolved. CDR1 and CDR2 from the germline V gene are MDHEN and SYDVKM. This CDR3 is 17 amino acids long. Trimming left V 5 bases short and J 5 bases short, with 24 bases between.

This chain connects TRBV6-6 to TRBJ2-2; a possible D gene is TRBD2 (6 bases). This CDR3 spans 15 amino acids. The germline V and J ends were trimmed by 2 bases and 7 bases, with 14 bases remaining between them. Germline V gene lookup returns CDR1 MNHNY and CDR2 SVGAGI (reference sequence). The CDR3 DNA is TGTGCCAGCAGTTACCTGCGCGGGGTTGGCGGGGAGCTGTTTTTT. This codes for CASSYLRGVGGELFF.

This rearrangement joins TRBV7-2 to TRBJ2-7; TRBD1 matches at 7 bases. The trim removed 0 bases at V and 6 bases at J, leaving 8 bases unmatched. The CDR3 runs 15 residues. Looked up from germline, CDR1 is SGHTA and CDR2 is FQGNSA. The CDR3 loop is CASSLAVQGLGEQYF. The CDR3 DNA is TGTGCCAGCAGCTTAGCGGTACAGGGGTTGGGCGAGCAGTACTTC.

The chain joins TRBV9 to TRBJ1-3, with 7 bases aligning to TRBD1. The CDR3 length is 14 residues. V lost 2 bases to trimming and J lost 6 bases; unmatched junction nucleotides: 5. CDR1 and CDR2 from the germline V gene are SGDLS and YYNGEE. Here the CDR3 DNA reads TGTGCCAGCAGCGTCGGGGACAGCCCAAACACCATATATTTT. This translates into CASSVGDSPNTIYF. Variable domain in full (rest from reference TRBV9 and TRBJ1-3): DSGVTQTPKHLITATGQRVTLRCSPRSGDLSVYWYQQSLDQGLQFLIQYYNGEERAKGNILERFSAQQFPDLHSELNLSSLELGDSALYFCASSVGDSPNTIYFGEGSWLTVV.

The V and J genes are TRBV5-1 and TRBJ2-2; a weak D match, TRBD1 (8 bases). CDR3 length: 18 amino acids. CDR1 and CDR2 (germline): SGHRS, YFSETQ. Trimming left V 1 base short and J 1 base short, with 17 bases between. CDR3 nucleotide sequence: TGCGCCAGCAGCTTGCAGAGACAGGGGAGGGTGAACACCGGGGAGCTGTTTTTT. Translating it yields CASSLQRQGRVNTGELFF.

The V call is TRBV7-2, the J call TRBJ2-3; a weak D match, TRBD2 (7 bases). This CDR3 is built from 17 residues. V was shortened by 2 bases and J by 0 bases, with 15 bases between the two germline ends. Germline CDR1 and CDR2: SGHTA and FQGNSA. The CDR3 spells CASSLRPRGGSTDTQYF. CDR3 nucleotide sequence: TGTGCCAGCAGCTTAAGGCCTAGGGGGGGGAGCACAGATACGCAGTATTTT.

The J gene is TRBJ2-7, the V gene TRBV10-1; D uncertain. In germline, CDR1 is WNHNN, CDR2 SYGVQD (reference sequence). The CDR3 sequence is 12 residues long. The V end lost 9 bases, the J end lost 6 bases, and 15 bases lay between the germline ends. The CDR3 sequence: CARRLPPAEQYF. Here the CDR3 DNA reads TGCGCCAGGCGTCTCCCCCCTGCCGAGCAGTACTTC.

The rearrangement joins TRBV27 to TRBJ1-1, with D perhaps TRBD1 (6 bases). The CDR3 spans 14 residues. V lost 5 bases to trimming and J lost 4 bases, with 14 bases between them. CDR1 and CDR2 (germline): MNHEY, SMNVEV (reference sequence). In DNA, the CDR3 is TGTGCCAGCAGTCAGAACACAGGGTCCACTGAAGCTTTCTTT. This gives the protein CASSQNTGSTEAFF.

This chain uses TRBV21-1 with TRBJ2-5; TRBD1 is the table's D call and was not checked against the DNA. TRBV21-1 constitutes a pseudogene. The CDR3 extends over 16 amino acids. Written as DNA, the CDR3 is TGTGCCAGCAGCGAGGGACAGGGGGCGGGTGTGGAGACCCAGTACTTC. Encoded protein: CASSEGQGAGVETQYF.

This clone came up once. The chain links TRBV11-2 to TRBJ2-7; 11 positions agree with TRBD1. The CDR3 is 15 amino acids. The J segment lost 9 bases and the V segment lost 4 bases, leaving 11 bases of the junction unmatched. Germline CDR1 is SGHAT and CDR2 is FQNNGV. The DNA of the CDR3 is TGTGCCAGCAGCTCCTCCCCGGGACAGGGGGTTGGGCAGTACTTC. It translates to CASSSSPGQGVGQYF.

This clone was detected only a few times. DNA of the CDR3: TGTGCCAGCTCCCTAGGGACAGCTTACGAGCAGTACTTC. It encodes CASSLGTAYEQYF. J is TRBJ2-7 and V is TRBV18; 7 bases are a match to TRBD1. Germline CDR1 reads KGHSH; CDR2 reads LQKENI. With V trimmed by 6 bases and J by 4 bases, 6 bases remained unmatched. The CDR3 runs 13 residues.

A remark on this clone: This sample also contains other DNA sequences that code for the same CDR3. V and J are TRBV6-5 and TRBJ1-5; 9 nucleotides agree with TRBD1. Germline CDR1 is MNHEY and CDR2 is SVGAGI. This CDR3 contains 15 residues. Trimming took 5 bases from V and 2 from J; bases not matched to a gene: 4. CDR3 loop: CASSRDREGNQPQHF. The CDR3 coding sequence is TGTGCCAGCAGTCGGGACAGGGAGGGCAATCAGCCCCAGCATTTT.